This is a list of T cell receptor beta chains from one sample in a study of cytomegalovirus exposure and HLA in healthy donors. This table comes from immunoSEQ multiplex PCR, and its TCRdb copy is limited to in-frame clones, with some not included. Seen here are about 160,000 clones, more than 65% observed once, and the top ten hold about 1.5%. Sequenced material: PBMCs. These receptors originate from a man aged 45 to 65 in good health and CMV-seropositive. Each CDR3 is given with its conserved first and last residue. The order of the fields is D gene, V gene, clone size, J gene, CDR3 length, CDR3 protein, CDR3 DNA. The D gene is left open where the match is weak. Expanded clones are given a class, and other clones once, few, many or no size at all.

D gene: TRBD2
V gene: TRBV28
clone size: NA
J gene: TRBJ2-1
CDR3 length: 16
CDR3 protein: CASSLLASGSYNEQFF
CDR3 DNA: TGTGCCAGCAGTTTATTAGCTAGCGGGTCCTACAATGAGCAGTTCTTC

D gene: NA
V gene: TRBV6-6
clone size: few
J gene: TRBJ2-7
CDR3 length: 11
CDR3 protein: CASSPSYEQYF
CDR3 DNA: TGTGCCAGCAGTCCTAGTTACGAGCAGTACTTC

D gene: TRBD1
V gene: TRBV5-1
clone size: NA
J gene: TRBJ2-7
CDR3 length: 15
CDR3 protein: CASSLEGGRGYEQYF
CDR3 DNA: TGCGCCAGCAGCTTGGAAGGGGGCAGAGGCTACGAGCAGTACTTC

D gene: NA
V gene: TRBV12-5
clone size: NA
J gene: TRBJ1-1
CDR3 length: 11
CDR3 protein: CASTRNTEAFF
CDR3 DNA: TGTGCTAGTACTCGGAACACTGAAGCTTTCTTT

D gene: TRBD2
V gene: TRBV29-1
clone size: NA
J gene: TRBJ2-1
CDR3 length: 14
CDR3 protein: CSARAGNRANEQFF
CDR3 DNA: TGCAGCGCCAGAGCGGGGAACAGAGCTAATGAGCAGTTCTTC

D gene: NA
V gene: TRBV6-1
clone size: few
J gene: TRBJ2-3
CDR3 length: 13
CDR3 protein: CASSEVAGDTQYF
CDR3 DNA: TGTGCCAGCAGTGAAGTGGCGGGAGATACGCAGTATTTT

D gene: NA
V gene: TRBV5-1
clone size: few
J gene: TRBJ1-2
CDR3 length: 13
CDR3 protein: CASSSQGNYGYTF
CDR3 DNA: TGCGCCAGCAGCTCGCAGGGGAACTATGGCTACACCTTC

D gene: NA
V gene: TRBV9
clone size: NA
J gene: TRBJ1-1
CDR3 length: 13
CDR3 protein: CASSVQGYTEAFF
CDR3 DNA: TGTGCCAGCAGCGTACAGGGTTACACTGAAGCTTTCTTT

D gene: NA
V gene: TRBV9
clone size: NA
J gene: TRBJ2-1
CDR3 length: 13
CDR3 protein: CASSVGSEAEQFF
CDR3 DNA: TGTGCCAGCAGCGTAGGAAGTGAGGCTGAGCAGTTCTTC

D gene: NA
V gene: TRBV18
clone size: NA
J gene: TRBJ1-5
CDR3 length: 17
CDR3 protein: CASSPPIASFPHQPQHF
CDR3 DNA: TGTGCCAGCTCACCACCTATAGCTTCCTTCCCCCATCAGCCCCAGCATTTT

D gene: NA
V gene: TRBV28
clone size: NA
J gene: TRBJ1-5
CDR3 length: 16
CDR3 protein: CASSLVGASLNQPQHF
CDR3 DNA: TGTGCCAGCAGTCTCGTGGGGGCCTCCCTCAATCAGCCCCAGCATTTT

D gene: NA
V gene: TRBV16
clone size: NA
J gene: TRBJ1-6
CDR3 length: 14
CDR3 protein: CASSQPGGNSPLHF
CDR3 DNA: TGTGCCAGCAGCCAACCGGGTGGAAATTCACCCCTCCACTTT

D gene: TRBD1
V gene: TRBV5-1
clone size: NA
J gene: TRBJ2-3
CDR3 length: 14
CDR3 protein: CASSGTGGADTQYF
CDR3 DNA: TGCGCCAGCAGTGGGACAGGGGGAGCAGATACGCAGTATTTT

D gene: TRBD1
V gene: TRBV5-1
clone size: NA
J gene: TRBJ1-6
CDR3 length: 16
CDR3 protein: CASSLGGGQAYSPLHF
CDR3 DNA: TGCGCCAGCAGCCTGGGGGGGGGACAGGCGTATTCACCCCTCCACTTT

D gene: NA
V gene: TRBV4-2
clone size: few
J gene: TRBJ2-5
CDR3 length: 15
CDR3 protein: CASSQDFGKGETQYF
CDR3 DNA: TGTGCCAGCAGCCAAGATTTCGGGAAGGGAGAGACCCAGTACTTC

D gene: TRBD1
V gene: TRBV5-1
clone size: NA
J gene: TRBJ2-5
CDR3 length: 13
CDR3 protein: CASSPGQGETQYF
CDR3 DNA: TGCGCCAGCAGCCCGGGACAGGGGGAGACCCAGTACTTC

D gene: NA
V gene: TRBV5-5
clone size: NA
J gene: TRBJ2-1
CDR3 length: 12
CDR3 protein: CASSMAGNEQFF
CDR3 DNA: TGTGCCAGCAGCATGGCGGGCAATGAGCAGTTCTTC

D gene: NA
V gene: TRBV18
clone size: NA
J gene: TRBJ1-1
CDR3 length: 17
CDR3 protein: CASSPMMGPRGTTEAFF
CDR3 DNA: TGTGCCAGCTCACCTATGATGGGACCTAGGGGGACCACTGAAGCTTTCTTT

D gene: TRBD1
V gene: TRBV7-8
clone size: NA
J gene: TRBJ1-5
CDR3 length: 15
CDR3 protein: CASSLASQGDQPQHF
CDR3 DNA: TGTGCCAGCAGCTTAGCCTCACAGGGGGATCAGCCCCAGCATTTT

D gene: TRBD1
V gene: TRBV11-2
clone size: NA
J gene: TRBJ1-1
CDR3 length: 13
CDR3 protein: CASSSTGGFVAFF
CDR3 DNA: TGTGCCAGCAGCTCCACAGGGGGCTTCGTTGCTTTCTTT

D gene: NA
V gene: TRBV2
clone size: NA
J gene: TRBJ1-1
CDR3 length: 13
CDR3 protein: CASSGGVNTEAFF
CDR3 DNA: TGTGCCAGCAGTGGGGGGGTGAACACTGAAGCTTTCTTT

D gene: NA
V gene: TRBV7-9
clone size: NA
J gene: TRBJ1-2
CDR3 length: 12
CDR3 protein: CASSSLGSGYTF
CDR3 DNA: TGTGCCAGCAGCTCCCTGGGGAGTGGCTACACCTTC

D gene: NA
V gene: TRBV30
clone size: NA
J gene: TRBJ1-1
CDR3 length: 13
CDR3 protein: CAWSAGGNTEAFF
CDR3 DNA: TGTGCCTGGAGCGCCGGGGGGAACACTGAAGCTTTCTTT

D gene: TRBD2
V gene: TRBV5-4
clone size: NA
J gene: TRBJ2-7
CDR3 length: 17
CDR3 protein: CASSRGLAGVSKGEQYF
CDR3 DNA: TGTGCCAGCAGCCGGGGACTAGCCGGAGTCTCCAAAGGGGAGCAGTACTTC

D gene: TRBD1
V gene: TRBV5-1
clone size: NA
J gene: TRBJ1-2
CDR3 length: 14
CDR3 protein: CASSNLDRVYGYTF
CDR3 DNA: TGCGCCAGCAGTAATCTCGACAGGGTCTATGGCTACACCTTC

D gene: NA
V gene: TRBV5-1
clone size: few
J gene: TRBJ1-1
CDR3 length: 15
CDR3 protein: CASSLVGQSNTEAFF
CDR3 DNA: TGCGCCAGCAGCTTGGTAGGACAGAGTAACACTGAAGCTTTCTTT

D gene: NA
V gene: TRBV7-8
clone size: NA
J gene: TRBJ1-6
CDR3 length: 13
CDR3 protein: CASSFESEGALHF
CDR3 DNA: TGTGCCAGCAGCTTCGAGTCCGAAGGAGCCCTCCACTTT

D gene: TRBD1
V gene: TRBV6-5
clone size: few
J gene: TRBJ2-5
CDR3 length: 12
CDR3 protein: CASSGTGGTQYF
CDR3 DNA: TGTGCCAGCAGCGGGACAGGGGGGACCCAGTACTTC

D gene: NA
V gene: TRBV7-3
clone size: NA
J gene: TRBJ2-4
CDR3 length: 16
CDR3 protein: CASSLGSGVPKNIQYF
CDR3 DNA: TGTGCCAGCAGCTTAGGATCGGGGGTTCCGAAAAACATTCAGTACTTC

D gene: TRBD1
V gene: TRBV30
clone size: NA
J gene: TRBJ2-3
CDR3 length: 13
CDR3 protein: CAWSQGAADTQYF
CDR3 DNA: TGTGCCTGGTCTCAGGGGGCCGCAGATACGCAGTATTTT

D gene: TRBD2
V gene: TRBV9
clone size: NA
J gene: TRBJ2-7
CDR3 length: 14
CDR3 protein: CASSSGLPPYEQYF
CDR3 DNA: TGTGCCAGCAGTTCGGGACTACCACCCTACGAGCAGTACTTC

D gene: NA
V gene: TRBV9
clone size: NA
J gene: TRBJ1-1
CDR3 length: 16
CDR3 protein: CASSRGGLEVNTEAFF
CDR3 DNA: TGTGCCAGCAGCCGGGGGGGGCTCGAGGTGAACACTGAAGCTTTCTTT

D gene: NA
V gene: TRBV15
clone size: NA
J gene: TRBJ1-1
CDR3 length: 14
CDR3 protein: CATSFRQGHTEAFF
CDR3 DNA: TGTGCCACCTCATTCCGCCAGGGGCACACTGAAGCTTTCTTT

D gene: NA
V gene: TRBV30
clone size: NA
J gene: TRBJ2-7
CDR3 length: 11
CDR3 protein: CAGGGYYEQYF
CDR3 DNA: TGTGCCGGGGGAGGATACTACGAGCAGTACTTC

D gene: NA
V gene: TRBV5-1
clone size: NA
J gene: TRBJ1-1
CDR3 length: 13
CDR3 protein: CASSPDGDREAFF
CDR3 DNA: TGCGCCAGCAGCCCCGACGGTGACAGGGAAGCTTTCTTT

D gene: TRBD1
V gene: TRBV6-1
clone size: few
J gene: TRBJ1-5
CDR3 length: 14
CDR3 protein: CASTGQGGNQPQHF
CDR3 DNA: TGTGCCAGCACTGGACAGGGTGGAAATCAGCCCCAGCATTTT

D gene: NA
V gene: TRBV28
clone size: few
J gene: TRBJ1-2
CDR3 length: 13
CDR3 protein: CASSSGQVYGYTF
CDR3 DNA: TGTGCCAGCAGTTCGGGACAAGTCTATGGCTACACCTTC

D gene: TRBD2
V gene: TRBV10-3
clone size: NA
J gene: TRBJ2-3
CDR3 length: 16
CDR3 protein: CAISESTSGGSDTQYF
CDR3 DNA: TGTGCCATCAGTGAGTCGACGAGCGGGGGATCAGATACGCAGTATTTT

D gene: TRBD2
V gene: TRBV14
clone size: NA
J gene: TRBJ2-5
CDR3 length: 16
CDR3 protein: CASSGLRRGGQETQYF
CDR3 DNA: TGTGCCAGCAGCGGCCTGCGGCGCGGGGGTCAAGAGACCCAGTACTTC